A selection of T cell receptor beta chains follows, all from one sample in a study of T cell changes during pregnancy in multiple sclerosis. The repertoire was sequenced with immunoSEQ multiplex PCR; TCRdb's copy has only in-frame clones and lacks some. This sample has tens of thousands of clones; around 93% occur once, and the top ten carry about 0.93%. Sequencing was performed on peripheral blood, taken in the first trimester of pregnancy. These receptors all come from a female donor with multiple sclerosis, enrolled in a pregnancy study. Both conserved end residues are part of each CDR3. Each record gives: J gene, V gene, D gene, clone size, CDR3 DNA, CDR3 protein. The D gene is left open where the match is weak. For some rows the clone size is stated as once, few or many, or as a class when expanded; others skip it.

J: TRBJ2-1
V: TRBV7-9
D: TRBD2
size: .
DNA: TGTGCCAGCAGCACTCGACTAGCGGGGGACCATGAGCAGTTCTTC
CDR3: CASSTRLAGDHEQFF

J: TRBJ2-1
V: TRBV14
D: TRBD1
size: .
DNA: TGTGCCAGCAGCACCCACCCGGGACAGGGTCCTGTGGGGAATGAGCAGTTCTTC
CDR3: CASSTHPGQGPVGNEQFF

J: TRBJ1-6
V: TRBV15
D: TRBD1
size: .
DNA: TGTGCCACCAGCAGAGGGGACAGGTGGGCAGCGGCCCTCCACTTT
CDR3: CATSRGDRWAAALHF

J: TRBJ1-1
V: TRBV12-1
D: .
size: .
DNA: TGTGCCAGCAGCTTTGTCCAGGGGGAGGACACTGAAGCTTTCTTT
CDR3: CASSFVQGEDTEAFF

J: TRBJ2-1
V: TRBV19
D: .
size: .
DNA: TGTGCCAGTAGTCTTGACAGTTTTTCCTACAATGAGCAGTTCTTC
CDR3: CASSLDSFSYNEQFF

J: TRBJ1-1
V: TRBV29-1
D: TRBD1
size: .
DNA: TGCAGCGTGACAGGGTGGGTCACTGAAGCTTTCTTT
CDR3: CSVTGWVTEAFF

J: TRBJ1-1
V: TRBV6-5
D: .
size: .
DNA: TGTGCCAGCTGGACATCAGGGAACACTGAAGCTTTCTTT
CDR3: CASWTSGNTEAFF

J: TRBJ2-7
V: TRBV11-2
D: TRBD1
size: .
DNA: TGTGCCAGCAGCCCAGAGGGGACAGGGACCTACGAGCAGTACTTC
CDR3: CASSPEGTGTYEQYF

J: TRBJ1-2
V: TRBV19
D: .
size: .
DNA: TGTGCCAGTAGTAAGCGGAGTTATGGCTACACCTTC
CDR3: CASSKRSYGYTF

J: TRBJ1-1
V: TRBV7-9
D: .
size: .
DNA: TGTGCCAGCAGCTTTAGGGGGAACACTGAAGCTTTCTTT
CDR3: CASSFRGNTEAFF

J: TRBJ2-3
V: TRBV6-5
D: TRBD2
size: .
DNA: TGTGCCAGCACCCGTAGCGGGAACGCGGGCGATACGCAGTATTTT
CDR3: CASTRSGNAGDTQYF

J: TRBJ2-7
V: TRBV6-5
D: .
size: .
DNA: TGTGCCAGCAGATCGAGGGGGGGCTCCTACGAGCAGTACTTC
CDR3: CASRSRGGSYEQYF

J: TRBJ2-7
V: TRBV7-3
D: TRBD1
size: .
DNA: TGTGCCAGCAGCTTAGTGGGGACAGGGGCCACGTCCTACGAGCAGTACTTC
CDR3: CASSLVGTGATSYEQYF

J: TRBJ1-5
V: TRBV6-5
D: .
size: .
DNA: TGTGCCAGCAGTTACTCGAGTCCTGGCAATCAGCCCCAGCATTTT
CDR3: CASSYSSPGNQPQHF

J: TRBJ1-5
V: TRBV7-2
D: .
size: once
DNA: TGTGCCAGCAGCTTGATGGGGCAGCAGCCCCAGCATTTT
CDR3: CASSLMGQQPQHF

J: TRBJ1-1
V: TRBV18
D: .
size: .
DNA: TGTGCCAGCTCACCACTTGGACAGATGAACACTGAAGCTTTCTTT
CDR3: CASSPLGQMNTEAFF

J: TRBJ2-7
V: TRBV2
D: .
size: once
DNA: TGTGCCAGCAGGAGAGGACTGTCTGACGCGGACGAGCAGTACTTC
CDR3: CASRRGLSDADEQYF

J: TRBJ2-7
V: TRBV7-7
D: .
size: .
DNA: TGTGCTAGCAGCCGAGGCGAGACCTACGAGCAGTACTTC
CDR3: CASSRGETYEQYF

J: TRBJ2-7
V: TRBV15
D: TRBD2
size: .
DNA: TGTGCCACCAGCACCGGGACTAGCAGCCGGTCAAAGGGCGAGCAGTACTTC
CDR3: CATSTGTSSRSKGEQYF

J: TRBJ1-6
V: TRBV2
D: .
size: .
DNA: TGTGCCAGCAGGGGTGGGGGGTCCCAGAGCTCCTATAATTCACCCCTCCACTTT
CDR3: CASRGGGSQSSYNSPLHF

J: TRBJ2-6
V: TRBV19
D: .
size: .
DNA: TGTGCCAGTAGTGACAGAGACTCTGGGGCCAACGTCCTGACTTTC
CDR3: CASSDRDSGANVLTF